The 27 T cell receptor beta chains below come from one sample, sequenced in a study of technical replicates of blood from a few donors. Data came from immunoSEQ multiplex PCR; TCRdb stores just in-frame clones and leaves some out. Among just over 95,000 clones listed, approximately 94% were seen once. Sequenced sample: T cells isolated from PBMCs. The receptors were sampled from a human donor in good health.

V usage is TRBV5-1 and J usage is TRBJ1-5; possible D gene TRBD1, 5 bases. Germline V gene lookup returns CDR1 SGHRS and CDR2 YFSETQ. V lost 1 base and J lost 11, with 19 bases in between. This CDR3 has 15 amino acids. In DNA form, the CDR3 reads TGCGCCAGCAGCTTGTGGGGGGATAATCAGGTGGCCCAGCATTTT. The encoded protein is CASSLWGDNQVAQHF.

The chain carries TRBV5-1 and TRBJ1-5; tentative D call: TRBD1 (5 bases). Germline loops: CDR1 SGHRS, CDR2 YFSETQ. Trimming shortened V by 4 bases and J by 3 bases, and 8 bases separated the two germline ends. CDR3 size: 13 residues. The chain's CDR3 is CASSLRVNQPQHF. In nucleotides, the CDR3 is TGCGCCAGCAGCCTCAGGGTCAATCAGCCCCAGCATTTT.

This chain uses TRBV28 with TRBJ2-1; TRBD2 matches 7 bases. CDR3 length equals 15 residues. The trim removed 7 bases at V and 2 bases at J, leaving 8 bases unmatched. The germline V gene has CDR1 MDHEN and CDR2 SYDVKM. In DNA, the CDR3 is TGTGCCAGCACCCCTCGCGGGAGACCCTACAATGAGCAGTTCTTC. This sequence encodes CASTPRGRPYNEQFF.

V and J are TRBV19 and TRBJ2-7, with TRBD2 matching over 9 bases. The CDR3 runs 15 residues. V shed 5 bases, J shed 0 bases, and the junction held 5 bases outside the gene matches. Looked up from germline, CDR1 is LNHDA and CDR2 is SQIVND (reference sequence). Here the CDR3 DNA reads TGTGCCAGTAGTCGCGGAGCGGGGGGCTCCTACGAGCAGTACTTC. This sequence encodes CASSRGAGGSYEQYF.

V usage is TRBV5-1 and J usage is TRBJ1-2, with 9 nucleotides matching TRBD1. Germline V gene lookup returns CDR1 SGHRS and CDR2 YFSETQ. V lost 7 bases, J lost 8 bases, and 15 bases stayed unmatched. The CDR3 is made up of 15 amino acids. The CDR3 protein is CASFISPRQGEGYTF. CDR3 DNA sequence: TGCGCCAGCTTTATTTCCCCTCGACAGGGGGAAGGCTACACCTTC. Full variable domain (remainder filled in from reference TRBV5-1 and TRBJ1-2): KAGVTQTPRYLIKTRGQQVTLSCSPISGHRSVSWYQQTPGQGLQFLFEYFSETQRNKGNFPGRFSGRQFSNSRSEMNVSTLELGDSALYLCASFISPRQGEGYTFGSGTRLTVV.

V gene TRBV11-2 combines with J gene TRBJ2-1, with 7 bases identical to TRBD2. The CDR3 extends over 18 amino acids. Unmatched junction bases numbered 20, after V lost 0 bases and J lost 12 bases. CDR1 and CDR2 (germline): SGHAT, FQNNGV. The DNA for the CDR3 is TGTGCCAGCAGCTTAGAGCCCCCGGGACTACAATCTCGAGTGGTGCAGTTCTTC. Translated, it gives CASSLEPPGLQSRVVQFF.

DNA for the CDR3: TGTGCCAGCAGCCCGGGACTAGCGGAAGAGACCCAGTACTTC. This gives the protein CASSPGLAEETQYF. This chain connects TRBV11-3 to TRBJ2-5; 11 nucleotides match TRBD2. The germline gives CDR1 SGHNT, CDR2 YENEEA. The CDR3 runs to 14 residues. The trim removed 5 bases at V and 3 bases at J, leaving 2 bases unmatched.

This clone was counted a single time. The chain carries TRBV6-5 and TRBJ1-1, with D maybe TRBD1 (6 bases). The V and J ends lost 10 bases and 5 bases respectively, with 11 bases between them. Germline CDR1 MNHEY, CDR2 SVGAGI. The CDR3 is 11 residues long. Here the CDR3 reads CATHRETEAFF. The CDR3 nucleotides read TGTGCCACTCACAGGGAAACTGAAGCTTTCTTT.

The genes are TRBV5-6 and TRBJ2-7; 10 bases line up with TRBD1. Germline assignment: CDR1 SGHDT and CDR2 YYEEEE. V lost 3 bases, J lost 5 bases, and 8 bases stayed unmatched. This CDR3 is 15 amino acids long. The chain's CDR3 is CASSSRDRGYHEQYF. The CDR3, as DNA: TGTGCCAGCAGCTCACGGGACAGGGGATACCACGAGCAGTACTTC.

The CDR3 bases are TGCGCCAGCAGCCAAGGGGGGCTGGGTCAGCCCCAGCATTTT. Protein product: CASSQGGLGQPQHF. The rearrangement links TRBV4-1 to TRBJ1-5; a possible D gene is TRBD1 (6 bases). CDR3 length: 14 amino acids. Between the trimmed V and J ends, which lost 1 base and 6 bases, there was a span of 10 bases. Germline V CDR1 and CDR2: MGHRA, YSYEKL.

V gene TRBV2 combines with J gene TRBJ2-2, with D perhaps TRBD2 (6 bases). This CDR3 is 12 amino acids long. In germline, CDR1 is SNHLY, CDR2 FYNNEI. Trimming pared 7 bases from V and 6 bases from J, leaving 9 bases between. CDR3 nucleotides: TGTGCCAGCAAACGGGAGTCCGGGGAGCTGTTTTTT. Translating it yields CASKRESGELFF.

The chain couples TRBV30 to TRBJ2-1; D is perhaps TRBD2 (5 bases). CDR1 and CDR2 (germline): GTSNPN, SVGIG (reference sequence). Trimming shortened V by 2 bases and J by 1 base, and 9 bases separated the two germline ends. The CDR3 has 14 amino acids. The CDR3 region is CAWSMDSSYNEQFF. CDR3 nucleotides: TGTGCCTGGAGTATGGACTCTTCCTACAATGAGCAGTTCTTC.

The rearrangement links TRBV5-1 to TRBJ2-7, with unresolved D. CDR1 and CDR2 (germline): SGHRS, YFSETQ. The CDR3 runs to 13 residues. V was cut by 1 base and J by 1 base, with 6 bases left in between. CDR3 sequence reads: CASSLRASYEQYF. The CDR3 DNA sequence: TGCGCCAGCAGCTTGAGAGCTTCCTACGAGCAGTACTTC.

This chain uses TRBV6-1 with TRBJ2-7; D is unclear. This CDR3 comprises 16 residues. Germline V CDR1 and CDR2: MNHNS, SASEGT. Trimming stripped 1 base from V and 4 bases from J, with 17 bases between. CDR3 in DNA: TGTGCCAGCAGTGAAGGTCTGGTACCTCTGCTATACGAGCAGTACTTC. Protein product: CASSEGLVPLLYEQYF.

In its sample, this clone was seen once. The rearrangement links TRBV28 to TRBJ1-2; 8 bases are shared with TRBD1. Per germline, CDR1 MDHEN and CDR2 SYDVKM. The CDR3 runs 14 residues. V lost 5 bases to trimming and J lost 3 bases; unmatched junction nucleotides: 5. CDR3 protein: CASSHQGADYGYTF. The CDR3 DNA is TGTGCCAGCAGTCACCAGGGGGCTGACTATGGCTACACCTTC.

This chain joins TRBV2 and TRBJ1-2, with D hard to call. V gave up 6 bases and J gave up 5 bases, with 10 bases separating them. Germline-derived CDR1 and CDR2 are SNHLY and FYNNEI. This CDR3 has 12 amino acids. Here the CDR3 DNA reads TGTGCCAGCAGGTTGGAGGGTTATGGCTACACCTTC. Translation: CASRLEGYGYTF.

This sequence joins TRBV2 and TRBJ2-2, with D possibly TRBD1 on 6 matching bases. Per the germline V gene, CDR1 is SNHLY and CDR2 is FYNNEI. The CDR3 loop spans 14 amino acids. The V and J ends lost 6 bases and 6 bases respectively, with 14 bases between them. For the CDR3, the DNA is TGTGCCAGCAGGGAGGACTGGGGGCCCGGGGAGCTGTTTTTT. It is translated as CASREDWGPGELFF.

The rearrangement uses TRBV19 and TRBJ1-1, with 11 bases that match TRBD1. The CDR3 length is 14 residues. Germline V gene data show CDR1 as LNHDA and CDR2 as SQIVND (reference sequence). Germline trimming cut 3 bases from V and 5 bases from J; bases unmatched to any gene: 2. The CDR3 sequence is CASSIRDRGTEAFF. CDR3 in DNA: TGTGCCAGTAGTATCCGGGACAGGGGGACTGAAGCTTTCTTT. The full variable domain, completed using reference TRBV19 and TRBJ1-1, is DGGITQSPKYLFRKEGQNVTLSCEQNLNHDAMYWYRQDPGQGLRLIYYSQIVNDFQKGDIAEGYSVSREKKESFPLTVTSAQKNPTAFYLCASSIRDRGTEAFFGQGTRLTVV.

J is TRBJ2-1 and V is TRBV7-2; 7 positions agree with TRBD2. CDR3 length: 16 amino acids. J was trimmed by 6 bases and V by 5 bases; bases with no gene match: 13. Germline V gene data show CDR1 as SGHTA and CDR2 as FQGNSA. The DNA for the CDR3 is TGTGCCAGCAGCCAAAGGGTGCTAGCGGAGCTCAATGAGCAGTTCTTC. Protein sequence: CASSQRVLAELNEQFF.

In the case of this clone: At one end, the junction sequence differs from germline, possibly due to a read error. This chain links TRBV18 with TRBJ1-1; 9 bases fit TRBD1. The CDR3 is 13 residues long. Germline CDR1 KGHSH, CDR2 LQKENI. The CDR3 sequence: CAGSPLEGQGAFF. CDR3 DNA sequence: TGTGCCGGCTCACCACTTGAGGGACAGGGAGCTTTCTTT.

V gene TRBV5-6 combines with J gene TRBJ2-5, with 12 bases aligning to TRBD2. With 2 bases clipped from V and 4 bases from J, the junction kept 9 bases outside the gene matches. CDR1 and CDR2 from the germline V gene are SGHDT and YYEEEE. CDR3 length equals 17 residues. The chain's CDR3 is CASSLWLAGGSGETQYF. The CDR3 region has the DNA TGTGCCAGCAGCTTATGGCTAGCGGGAGGGAGCGGAGAGACCCAGTACTTC. Together with reference TRBV5-6 and TRBJ2-5, the CDR3 gives the full variable domain: DAGVTQSPTHLIKTRGQQVTLRCSPKSGHDTVSWYQQALGQGPQFIFQYYEEEERQRGNFPDRFSGHQFPNYSSELNVNALLLGDSALYLCASSLWLAGGSGETQYFGPGTRLLVL.

CDR3 sequence (DNA): TGTGCCACCAGCAGAACCCGTATGGAAACAGACAATGAGCAGTTCTTC. Its translation: CATSRTRMETDNEQFF. The chain links TRBV15 to TRBJ2-1; D gene uncertain. The CDR3 has 16 residues. Germline V lookup: CDR1 LNHNV, CDR2 YYDKDF (reference sequence). Trimming left V 2 bases short and J 5 bases short, with 16 bases between.

This chain links TRBV2 with TRBJ2-6; maybe TRBD2 (5 bases). The germline gives CDR1 SNHLY, CDR2 FYNNEI. Trimming left V 5 bases short and J 2 bases short, with 16 bases between. The CDR3 has 17 residues. The CDR3 region has the DNA TGTGCCAGCAGTAAAAGGACGGGAAGAACTGGGGCCAACGTCCTGACTTTC. This translates into CASSKRTGRTGANVLTF.

The V and J genes are TRBV29-1 and TRBJ2-1, with D unresolved. Germline V CDR1 and CDR2: SQVTM, ANQGSEA. The V end lost 0 bases, the J end lost 10 bases, and 7 bases lay between the germline ends. There are 11 residues in the CDR3. Here the CDR3 DNA reads TGCAGCGTTGAAGATGAGTCCGAGCAGTTCTTC. Its translation: CSVEDESEQFF.

V gene TRBV28 combines with J gene TRBJ2-1; a weak D match, TRBD2 (6 bases). V lost 10 bases to trimming and J lost 1 base, with 14 bases between them. The length of the CDR3 is 14 residues. Germline V gene lookup returns CDR1 MDHEN and CDR2 SYDVKM. Here the CDR3 DNA reads TGTGCCACCACCTCCGGGACTTCCTACAATGAGCAGTTCTTC. It translates to CATTSGTSYNEQFF.

V and J are TRBV19 and TRBJ1-2; 7 bases are shared with TRBD1. Germline CDR1 reads LNHDA; CDR2 reads SQIVND (reference sequence). The V and J ends lost 5 bases and 8 bases, in that order; junction bases with no gene match: 11. The CDR3 covers 14 residues. The CDR3 is CASSAPRQGRGYTF. The CDR3 DNA reads TGTGCCAGTAGTGCCCCCCGACAGGGCCGGGGCTACACCTTC.

The chain uses TRBV10-3 and TRBJ2-7; 9 nucleotides align to TRBD1. Trimming took 6 bases from V and 9 from J; bases not matched to a gene: 12. From germline, CDR1 is ENHRY and CDR2 SYGVKD. This CDR3 has 14 amino acids. The CDR3 DNA reads as TGTGCCATCAGGTCCCCGGGACAGGGAGGTGTGCAGTACTTC. Its protein is CAIRSPGQGGVQYF.